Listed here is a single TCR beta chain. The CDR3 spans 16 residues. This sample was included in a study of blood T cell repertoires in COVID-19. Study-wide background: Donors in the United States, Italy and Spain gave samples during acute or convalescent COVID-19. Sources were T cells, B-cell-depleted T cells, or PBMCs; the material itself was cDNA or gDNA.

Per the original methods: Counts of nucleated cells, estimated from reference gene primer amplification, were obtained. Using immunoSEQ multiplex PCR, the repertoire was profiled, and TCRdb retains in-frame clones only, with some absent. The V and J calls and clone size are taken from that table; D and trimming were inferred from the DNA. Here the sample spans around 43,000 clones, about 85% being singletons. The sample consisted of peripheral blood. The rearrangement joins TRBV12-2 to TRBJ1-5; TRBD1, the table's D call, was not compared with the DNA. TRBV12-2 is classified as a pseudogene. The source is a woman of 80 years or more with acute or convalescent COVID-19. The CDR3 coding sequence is TGTGCAAGTCGCTTCCACCCCCAGGGACAGCATCAGCCCCAGCATTTT. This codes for CASRFHPQGQHQPQHF.